In this sample, the clone carrying this T cell receptor beta chain turned up a few times. Its antigen is not identified. These data belong to a study of T-cell reconstitution after alpha-beta-depleted transplantation in children. Study-wide points: It was reported that alpha-beta T cells came from several hundred expanded graft clones (about two months after transplant). Some patients showed high day-60 TCRbeta diversity, which derived from surviving recipient T cells and thymic progenitors.

Unique molecular identifiers were incorporated into the prepared TCRbeta library. MiXCR was run by TCRdb on the PCR reads, yielding one entry per CDR3 protein. The data contain about 900,000 distinct CDR3 sequences, about 30% of them seen just once; the ten biggest clones take up about 28%. V lost 0 bases to trimming and J lost 5 bases; unmatched junction nucleotides: 2. The germline V gene has CDR1 KGHDR and CDR2 SFDVKD. CDR3 length: 15 amino acids. This specimen was PBMCs, mostly from graft donor cells, taken 360 days after TCRalphabeta/CD19-depleted stem cell transplant. The TCR originated in a boy younger than two who had a stem cell transplant for SCID, so the T cells may come from the graft donor. The chain has TRBV24-1 and TRBJ2-1, with 8 positions matching TRBD1. The DNA of the CDR3 is TGTGCCACCAGTGATTTGAGCAGGGGGCACAATGAGCAGTTCTTC. Its protein product is CATSDLSRGHNEQFF.